The TCR beta chain under discussion was sequenced for a study of long-term antiretroviral therapy in people with HIV. In this sample, this clone turned up a few times. V lost 5 bases, J lost 1 base, and 15 bases lay in between. Germline-derived CDR1 and CDR2 are SGHAT and FQNNGV. This CDR3 is built from 15 residues. The assay, immunoSEQ v3.0, was run at survey level. The table came from immunoSEQ multiplex PCR; TCRdb's copy has only in-frame clones and leaves some out. The sample lists 20,000 to 25,000 clones; over 75% were seen once. The J gene is TRBJ2-7, the V gene TRBV11-2, with D tentatively TRBD1 (6 bases). This sequence was found in a man aged 45 to 65 with HIV. The specimen comprised unsorted PBMCs, sampled 0.3 years after starting antiretroviral therapy. The CDR3 sequence is CASSRDGGRSYEQYF. CDR3 DNA sequence: TGTGCCAGCAGCAGAGATGGGGGCAGGTCCTACGAGCAGTACTTC.